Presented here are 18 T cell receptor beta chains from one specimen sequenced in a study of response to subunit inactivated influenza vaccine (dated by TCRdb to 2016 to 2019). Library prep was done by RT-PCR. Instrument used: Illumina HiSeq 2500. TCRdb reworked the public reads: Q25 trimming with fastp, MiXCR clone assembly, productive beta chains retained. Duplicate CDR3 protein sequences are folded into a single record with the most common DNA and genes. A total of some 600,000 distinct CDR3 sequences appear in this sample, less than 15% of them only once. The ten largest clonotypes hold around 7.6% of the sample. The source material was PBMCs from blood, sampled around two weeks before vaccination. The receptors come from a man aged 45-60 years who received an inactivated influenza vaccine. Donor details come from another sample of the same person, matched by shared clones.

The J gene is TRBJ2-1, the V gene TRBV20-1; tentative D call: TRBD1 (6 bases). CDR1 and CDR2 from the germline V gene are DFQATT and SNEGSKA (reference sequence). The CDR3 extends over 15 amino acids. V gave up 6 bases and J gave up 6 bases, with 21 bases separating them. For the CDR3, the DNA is TGCAGTGCACGACAGGTATCGACCAGTACCAATGAGCAGTTCTTC. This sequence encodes CSARQVSTSTNEQFF.

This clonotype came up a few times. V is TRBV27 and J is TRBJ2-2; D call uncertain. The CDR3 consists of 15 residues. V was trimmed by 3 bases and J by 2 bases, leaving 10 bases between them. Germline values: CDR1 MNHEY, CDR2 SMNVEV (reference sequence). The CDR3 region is CASSFRAPNTGELFF. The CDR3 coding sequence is TGTGCCAGCAGTTTTCGAGCGCCTAACACCGGGGAGCTGTTTTTT.

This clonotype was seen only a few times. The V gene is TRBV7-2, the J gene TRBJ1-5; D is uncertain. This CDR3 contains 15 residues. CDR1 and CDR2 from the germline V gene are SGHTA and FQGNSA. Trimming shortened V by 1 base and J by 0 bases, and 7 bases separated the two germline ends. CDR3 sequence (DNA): TGTGCCAGCAGCTTAGTGGTCACTAGCAATCAGCCCCAGCATTTT. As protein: CASSLVVTSNQPQHF.

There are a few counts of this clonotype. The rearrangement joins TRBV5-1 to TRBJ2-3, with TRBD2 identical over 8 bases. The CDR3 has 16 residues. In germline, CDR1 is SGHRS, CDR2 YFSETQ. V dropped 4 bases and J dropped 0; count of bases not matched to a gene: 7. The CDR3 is CASSGIAGISTDTQYF. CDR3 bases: TGCGCCAGCAGCGGAATAGCGGGGATTAGCACAGATACGCAGTATTTT.

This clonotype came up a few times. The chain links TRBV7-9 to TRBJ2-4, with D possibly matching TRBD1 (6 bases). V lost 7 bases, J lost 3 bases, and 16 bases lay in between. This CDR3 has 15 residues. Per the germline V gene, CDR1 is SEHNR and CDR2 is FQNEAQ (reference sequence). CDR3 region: CASNPQGLDKNIQYF. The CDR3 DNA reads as TGTGCCAGCAACCCGCAGGGGCTGGACAAAAACATTCAGTACTTC. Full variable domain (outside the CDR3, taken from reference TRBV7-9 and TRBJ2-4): DTGVSQNPRHKITKRGQNVTFRCDPISEHNRLYWYRQTLGQGPEFLTYFQNEAQLEKSRLLSDRFSAERPKGSFSTLEIQRTEQGDSAMYLCASNPQGLDKNIQYFGAGTRLSVL.

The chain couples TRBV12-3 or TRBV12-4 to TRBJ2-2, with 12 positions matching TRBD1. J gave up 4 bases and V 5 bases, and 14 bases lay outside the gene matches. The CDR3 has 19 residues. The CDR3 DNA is TGTGCCAGCAGTGGGGCCGGGACAGGGGGCGGAGGGGTCACCGGGGAGCTGTTTTTT. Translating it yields CASSGAGTGGGGVTGELFF.

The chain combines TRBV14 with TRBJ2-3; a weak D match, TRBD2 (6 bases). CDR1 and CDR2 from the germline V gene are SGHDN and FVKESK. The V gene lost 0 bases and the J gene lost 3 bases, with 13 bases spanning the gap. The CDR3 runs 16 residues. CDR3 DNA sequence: TGTGCCAGCAGCCAAGATTCGGGACTCACGACAGATACGCAGTATTTT. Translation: CASSQDSGLTTDTQYF.

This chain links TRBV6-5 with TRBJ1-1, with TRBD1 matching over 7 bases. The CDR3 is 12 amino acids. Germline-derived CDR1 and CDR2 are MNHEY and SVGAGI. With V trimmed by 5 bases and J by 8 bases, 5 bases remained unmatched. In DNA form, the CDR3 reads TGTGCCAGCAGTCACGACAGGGTAGAAGCTTTCTTT. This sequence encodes CASSHDRVEAFF.

The CDR3 DNA reads as TGTGCCAGCAGCTTCACAGAGTCGGCTTACGAGCAGTACTTC. Translated, it gives CASSFTESAYEQYF. The rearrangement links TRBV7-6 to TRBJ2-7; no definite D call. Trimming left V 3 bases short and J 4 bases short, with 13 bases between. The germline CDR1 and CDR2 sequences are SGHVS and FNYEAQ. The CDR3 has 14 residues. The entire variable domain, with the rest obtained from reference TRBV7-6 and TRBJ2-7, is as follows: GAGVSQSPRYKVTKRGQDVALRCDPISGHVSLYWYRQALGQGPEFLTYFNYEAQQDKSGLPNDRFSAERPEGSISTLTIQRTEQRDSAMYRCASSFTESAYEQYFGPGTRLTVT.

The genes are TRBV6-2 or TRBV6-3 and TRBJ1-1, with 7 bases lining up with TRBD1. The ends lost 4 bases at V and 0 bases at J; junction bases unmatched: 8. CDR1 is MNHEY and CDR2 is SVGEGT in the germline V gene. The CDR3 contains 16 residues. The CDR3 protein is CASSSLTGSVNTEAFF. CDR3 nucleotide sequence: TGTGCCAGCAGTTCCTTGACAGGGAGCGTGAACACTGAAGCTTTCTTT.

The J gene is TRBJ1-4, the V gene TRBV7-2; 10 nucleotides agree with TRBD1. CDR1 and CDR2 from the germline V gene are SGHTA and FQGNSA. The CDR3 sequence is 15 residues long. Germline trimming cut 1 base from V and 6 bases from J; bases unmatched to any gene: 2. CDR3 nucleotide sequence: TGTGCCAGCAGCTTAGGGGACAGGGGTTATGAAAAACTGTTTTTT. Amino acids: CASSLGDRGYEKLFF.

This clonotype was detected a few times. The CDR3 spells CASSLNPKGGMNTGELFF. CDR3 coding DNA: TGTGCCAGCAGCTTAAACCCAAAAGGAGGGATGAACACCGGGGAGCTGTTTTTT. The rearrangement uses TRBV7-8 and TRBJ2-2; D possibly corresponds to TRBD2 (6 bases). V shed 2 bases and J shed 1 base, with 17 bases lying between them. Per germline, CDR1 SGHVS and CDR2 FQNEAQ. The CDR3 extends over 18 amino acids.

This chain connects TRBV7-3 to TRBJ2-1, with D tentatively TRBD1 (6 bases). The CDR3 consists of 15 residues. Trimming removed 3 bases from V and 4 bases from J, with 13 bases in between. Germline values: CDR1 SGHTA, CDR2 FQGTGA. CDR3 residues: CASSFLGDMYNEQFF. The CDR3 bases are TGTGCCAGCAGCTTTTTGGGGGACATGTACAATGAGCAGTTCTTC.

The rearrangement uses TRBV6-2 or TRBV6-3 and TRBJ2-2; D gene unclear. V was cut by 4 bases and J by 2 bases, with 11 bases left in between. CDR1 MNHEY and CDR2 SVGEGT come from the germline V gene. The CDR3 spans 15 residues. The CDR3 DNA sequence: TGTGCCAGCAGTTGCAGCTGGGTCAACACCGGGGAGCTGTTTTTT. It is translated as CASSCSWVNTGELFF.

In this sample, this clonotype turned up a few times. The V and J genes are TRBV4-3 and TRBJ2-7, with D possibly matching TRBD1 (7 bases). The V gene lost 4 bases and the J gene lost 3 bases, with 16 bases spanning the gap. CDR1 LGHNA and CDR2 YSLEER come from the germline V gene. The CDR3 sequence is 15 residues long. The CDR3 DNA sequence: TGCGCCAGCAGCCCCCTTACAGGGGAGGACTACGAGCAGTACTTC. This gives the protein CASSPLTGEDYEQYF.

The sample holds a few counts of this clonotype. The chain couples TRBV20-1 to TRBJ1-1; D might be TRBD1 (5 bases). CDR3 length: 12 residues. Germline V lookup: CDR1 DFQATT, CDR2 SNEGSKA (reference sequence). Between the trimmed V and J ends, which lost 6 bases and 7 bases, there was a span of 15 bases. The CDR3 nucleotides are TGCAGTGCCGCGGGGGGAGGGCTTGAAGCTTTCTTT. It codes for CSAAGGGLEAFF.

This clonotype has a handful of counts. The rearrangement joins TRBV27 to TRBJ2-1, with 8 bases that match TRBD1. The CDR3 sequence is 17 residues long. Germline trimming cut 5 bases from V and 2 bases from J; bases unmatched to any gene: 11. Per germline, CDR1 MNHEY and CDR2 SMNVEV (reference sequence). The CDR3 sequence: CASSLLLTGGTYNEQFF. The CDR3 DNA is TGTGCCAGCAGTCTCCTTTTAACAGGGGGAACCTACAATGAGCAGTTCTTC.

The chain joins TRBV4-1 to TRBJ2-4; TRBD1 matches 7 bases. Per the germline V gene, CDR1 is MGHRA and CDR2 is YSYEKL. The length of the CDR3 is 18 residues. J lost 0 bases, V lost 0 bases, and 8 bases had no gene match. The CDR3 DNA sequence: TGCGCCAGCAGCCAAGATGTCGGGGACAGTTTAGCCAAAAACATTCAGTACTTC. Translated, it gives CASSQDVGDSLAKNIQYF.